The 24 T cell receptor beta chains below come from one sample, sequenced in a study of blood T cell repertoires in COVID-19. The table came from immunoSEQ multiplex PCR; TCRdb's copy has only in-frame clones and leaves some out. The profile shows fewer than 70,000 clones, roughly 92% of them singletons. Sequenced material: peripheral blood. The receptor set was obtained from a man aged 50-59 years with active COVID-19.

This clone has just a few counts. The chain has TRBV19 and TRBJ1-5; D unclear. Germline V gene lookup returns CDR1 LNHDA and CDR2 SQIVND (reference sequence). The V and J ends lost 7 bases and 1 base respectively, with 14 bases between them. The CDR3 is 15 residues long. DNA for the CDR3: TGTGCCAGTACCCCTCGGGTTTTGAGCAATCAGCCCCAGCATTTT. This codes for CASTPRVLSNQPQHF.

V is TRBV19 and J is TRBJ1-3; D is undetermined. CDR3 size: 16 residues. Germline lookup yields CDR1 LNHDA and CDR2 SQIVND (reference sequence). V dropped 7 bases and J dropped 0 bases, with 16 bases sitting between them. The CDR3: CASTVVGGISGNTIYF. CDR3 DNA sequence: TGTGCCAGTACTGTGGTCGGCGGCATCTCTGGAAACACCATATATTTT.

By its share, this clone is medium-sized (0.01 to 0.1%). The chain carries TRBV28 and TRBJ1-3; D possibly corresponds to TRBD1 (6 bases). The CDR3 runs to 15 residues. V lost 5 bases and J 0 bases, leaving 11 bases between the germline ends. Germline CDR1 and CDR2: MDHEN and SYDVKM. The CDR3 nucleotides read TGTGCCAGCAGTATAGGACAGCACTCTGGAAACACCATATATTTT. Protein: CASSIGQHSGNTIYF. Full variable domain (remainder filled in from reference TRBV28 and TRBJ1-3): DVKVTQSSRYLVKRTGEKVFLECVQDMDHENMFWYRQDPGLGLRLIYFSYDVKMKEKGDIPEGYSVSREKKERFSLILESASTNQTSMYLCASSIGQHSGNTIYFGEGSWLTVV.

This sequence joins TRBV5-4 and TRBJ1-1, with no clear D. CDR3 length equals 12 residues. The V end was cut by 4 bases, the J end by 5 bases, with 9 bases between. CDR1 is SGHNT, CDR2 YYREEE, per germline (reference sequence). This CDR3 is CASSPEETEAFF. CDR3 coding DNA: TGTGCCAGCAGCCCGGAGGAAACTGAAGCTTTCTTT.

The CDR3 sequence is CASSPPRQGGTEAFF. The CDR3 nucleotides read TGTGCCAGCAGTCCCCCCCGACAGGGTGGCACTGAAGCTTTCTTT. This chain connects TRBV28 to TRBJ1-1, with 7 bases matching TRBD1. CDR3 size: 15 residues. V shed 5 bases, J shed 4 bases, and the junction held 10 bases outside the gene matches. Germline lookup yields CDR1 MDHEN and CDR2 SYDVKM. The whole variable domain, remainder taken from reference TRBV28 and TRBJ1-1, is DVKVTQSSRYLVKRTGEKVFLECVQDMDHENMFWYRQDPGLGLRLIYFSYDVKMKEKGDIPEGYSVSREKKERFSLILESASTNQTSMYLCASSPPRQGGTEAFFGQGTRLTVV.

The chain links TRBV15 to TRBJ1-2; D remains unclear. The CDR3 covers 14 residues. V was cut by 5 bases and J by 8 bases, with 18 bases left in between. Germline CDR1 and CDR2: LNHNV and YYDKDF (reference sequence). CDR3: CATSLPDMAGGYTF. The CDR3 region has the DNA TGTGCCACCAGCCTTCCTGACATGGCTGGGGGCTACACCTTC. Together with reference TRBV15 and TRBJ1-2, the CDR3 gives the full variable domain: DAMVIQNPRYQVTQFGKPVTLSCSQTLNHNVMYWYQQKSSQAPKLLFHYYDKDFNNEADTPDNFQSRRPNTSFCFLDIRSPGLGDTAMYLCATSLPDMAGGYTFGSGTRLTVV.

This clone showed up just once. The chain carries TRBV7-2 and TRBJ2-2; 10 nucleotides match TRBD1. Germline assignment: CDR1 SGHTA and CDR2 FQGNSA. Trimming at V came to 5 bases and at J to 6 bases, leaving 6 bases not matched to a gene. The CDR3 sequence is 15 residues long. Written as DNA, the CDR3 is TGTGCCAGCAGCCCGGGACAGGGGAGGTCCGGGGAGCTGTTTTTT. Translation: CASSPGQGRSGELFF.

The chain is built from TRBV2 and TRBJ1-1; no reliable D call. CDR1 SNHLY and CDR2 FYNNEI come from the germline V gene. With 7 bases removed from V and 1 base from J, the gap between germline ends came to 19 bases. The CDR3 is made up of 16 amino acids. The chain's CDR3 is CASNTPSGGENTEAFF. In DNA form, the CDR3 reads TGTGCCAGCAATACCCCCTCGGGAGGAGAGAACACTGAAGCTTTCTTT.

The chain has TRBV5-8 and TRBJ2-4; weak D call: TRBD2 (6 bases). The ends were cut back, 1 base at V and 9 bases at J, with 26 bases in the middle. From germline, CDR1 is SGHTS and CDR2 YDEGEE. CDR3 length equals 18 residues. The CDR3 DNA reads as TGTGCCAGCAGCTTGCCCAGAGATCCGCCTCCGGAGGGCCCCATTCAGTACTTC. Its protein product is CASSLPRDPPPEGPIQYF.

This clone appeared a few times. For the CDR3, the DNA is TGCGCCAGCAGCCCCGGTTTCGGCTACGAGCAGTACTTC. It codes for CASSPGFGYEQYF. The chain carries TRBV4-3 and TRBJ2-7, with unresolved D. V was trimmed by 4 bases and J by 3 bases, leaving 10 bases between them. Germline-derived CDR1 and CDR2 are LGHNA and YSLEER. CDR3 length: 13 amino acids.

The chain has TRBV5-5 and TRBJ2-3, with TRBD2 identical over 10 bases. This CDR3 is 15 amino acids long. Trimming removed 0 bases from V and 5 bases from J; junction bases left unmatched: 3. The germline CDR1 and CDR2 sequences are SGHKS and YYEKEE (reference sequence). The CDR3 DNA reads as TGTGCCAGCAGCTTGGGAGCGGGGGGGAAAGATACGCAGTATTTT. This codes for CASSLGAGGKDTQYF.

V and J are TRBV9 and TRBJ2-7; 9 bases are shared with TRBD1. The CDR3 sequence is 15 residues long. The J segment lost 6 bases and the V segment lost 4 bases, leaving 11 bases of the junction unmatched. The germline CDR1 and CDR2 sequences are SGDLS and YYNGEE. For the CDR3, the DNA is TGTGCCAGCAGCCCCAACCGGGACAGGGCCTCCGAGCAGTACTTC. Translation: CASSPNRDRASEQYF. The whole variable domain, filled in from reference TRBV9 and TRBJ2-7, reads DSGVTQTPKHLITATGQRVTLRCSPRSGDLSVYWYQQSLDQGLQFLIQYYNGEERAKGNILERFSAQQFPDLHSELNLSSLELGDSALYFCASSPNRDRASEQYFGPGTRLTVT.

The V call is TRBV7-3, the J call TRBJ2-3, with D perhaps TRBD2 (7 bases). This CDR3 spans 17 amino acids. Looked up from germline, CDR1 is SGHTA and CDR2 is FQGTGA. V lost 1 base and J 1 base, leaving 15 bases between the germline ends. The CDR3 protein is CASSLSGRGAGTDTQYF. The DNA for the CDR3 is TGTGCCAGCAGCTTAAGTGGACGGGGGGCCGGCACAGATACGCAGTATTTT.

The V call is TRBV23-1, the J call TRBJ1-5; 9 nucleotides agree with TRBD1. TRBV23-1 belongs to the ORF category, with a function that is uncertain. After removal of 3 bases from V and 3 bases from J, the junction contained 9 bases not matched to a gene. CDR3 length: 17 amino acids. CDR3 loop: CASSHPWDRENNQPQHF. The DNA for the CDR3 is TGCGCCAGCAGTCACCCATGGGACAGGGAGAACAATCAGCCCCAGCATTTT.

The chain links TRBV6-5 to TRBJ2-1; tentatively, D is TRBD2 (5 bases). Trimming removed 6 bases at V and 4 bases at J, with 10 bases between. The CDR3 extends over 13 amino acids. Germline V CDR1 and CDR2: MNHEY, SVGAGI. The CDR3 DNA reads TGTGCCAGCAGCCGGACTTTATACAATGAGCAGTTCTTC. Its translation: CASSRTLYNEQFF.

The genes are TRBV28 and TRBJ1-2, with 10 bases aligning to TRBD1. Germline V gives CDR1 MDHEN, CDR2 SYDVKM. Trimming at V came to 3 bases and at J to 4 bases, leaving 11 bases not matched to a gene. The CDR3 is 17 amino acids. The CDR3 nucleotides read TGTGCCAGCAGTTTTGGTCGAGGCGGGACAGGGGCCTATGGCTACACCTTC. Protein: CASSFGRGGTGAYGYTF.

The chain carries TRBV15 and TRBJ1-4, with D unclear. Trimming cost V 7 bases and J 7 bases, with 13 bases left between them. CDR3 length equals 13 residues. Germline V gene sequence: CDR1 LNHNV, CDR2 YYDKDF (reference sequence). CDR3 DNA: TGTGCCACCAAACCAACCGGTGGTGAAAAACTGTTTTTT. This gives the protein CATKPTGGEKLFF.

The chain has TRBV6-1 and TRBJ2-3, with TRBD1 as a possible D gene (6 bases). CDR3 length: 16 residues. Looked up from germline, CDR1 is MNHNS and CDR2 is SASEGT. With 4 bases removed from V and 4 bases from J, the gap between germline ends came to 18 bases. The CDR3 protein is CASSAGVGTPADTQYF. The DNA of the CDR3 is TGTGCCAGCAGTGCTGGGGTCGGGACACCGGCAGATACGCAGTATTTT.

The rearrangement joins TRBV28 to TRBJ2-5; D perhaps matches TRBD2 (6 bases). V gave up 5 bases and J gave up 3 bases, with 10 bases separating them. Looked up from germline, CDR1 is MDHEN and CDR2 is SYDVKM. The CDR3 covers 13 residues. The DNA for the CDR3 is TGTGCCAGCAGTGAGGTAGCGGAAGAGACCCAGTACTTC. It encodes CASSEVAEETQYF.

The sample holds a few counts of this clone. The chain uses TRBV3-1 (or the pseudogene TRBV3-2) and TRBJ1-2; no clear D gene. The CDR3 loop spans 11 amino acids. V was pared by 6 bases and J by 4 bases, with 6 bases between. Per the germline V gene, CDR1 is LGHDT and CDR2 is YNNKEL (reference sequence). The CDR3, as DNA: TGTGCCAGCAGTACGGTCTATGGCTACACCTTC. The encoded protein is CASSTVYGYTF.

The chain carries TRBV19 and TRBJ2-6; D is unresolved. Germline V CDR1 and CDR2: LNHDA, SQIVND (reference sequence). With 11 bases removed from V and 0 bases from J, the gap between germline ends came to 20 bases. The CDR3 is made up of 17 amino acids. CDR3 sequence (DNA): TGTGCCTCTACCCGATGGGTTACAGACTCTGGGGCCAACGTCCTGACTTTC. It translates to CASTRWVTDSGANVLTF.

The V call is TRBV4-1, the J call TRBJ2-7, with TRBD2 identical over 13 bases. In germline, CDR1 is MGHRA, CDR2 YSYEKL. The CDR3 is 16 residues long. The J segment lost 2 bases and the V segment lost 4 bases, leaving 5 bases of the junction unmatched. The CDR3 sequence: CASSRGLAGEPYEQYF. CDR3 DNA: TGCGCCAGCAGCCGCGGACTAGCGGGAGAACCCTACGAGCAGTACTTC.

The chain joins TRBV2 to TRBJ2-1; D may be TRBD1 (6 bases). V was pared by 6 bases and J by 7 bases, with 13 bases between. Germline CDR1 is SNHLY and CDR2 is FYNNEI. The CDR3 spans 13 residues. The CDR3 nucleotides are TGTGCCAGCAGGGCCCGACAGGCTAATGAGCAGTTCTTC. It specifies CASRARQANEQFF.

V gene TRBV6-2 or TRBV6-3 combines with J gene TRBJ2-2, with 12 positions matching TRBD2. The CDR3 loop spans 16 amino acids. Germline V gene sequence: CDR1 MNHEY, CDR2 SVGEGT. The J segment lost 4 bases and the V segment lost 2 bases, leaving 2 bases of the junction unmatched. The CDR3 protein is CASSYLAGGPTGELFF. CDR3 coding DNA: TGTGCCAGCAGTTACCTAGCGGGGGGGCCCACCGGGGAGCTGTTTTTT.